This T cell receptor (beta chain) is drawn from a study of blood T cell repertoires in COVID-19. Study-wide context: The United States, Italy and Spain supplied acute and convalescent COVID-19 samples.

The CDR3 has 15 amino acids. Germline V gene lookup returns CDR1 SGHTA and CDR2 FQGNSA. Trimming left V 1 base short and J 1 base short, with 11 bases between. This clone was counted between two and nine times. Original methodology: Estimated nucleated cell counts came from reference gene primer amplification. The method was immunoSEQ multiplex PCR; TCRdb's version includes in-frame clones alone and lacks a portion of them. That table is the source of V, J and clone size, and D and trimming were worked out from the DNA. Of 100,000 to 120,000 clones in the sample, over 65% were seen once. The material sequenced was peripheral blood. The origin of this receptor is a woman of 80 years or more with acute or convalescent COVID-19. The genes are TRBV7-2 and TRBJ2-7; D remains ambiguous. The CDR3 coding sequence is TGTGCCAGCAGCTTAGAGAAAACTTGGTCCTACGAGCAGTACTTC. Translating it yields CASSLEKTWSYEQYF.